One and the same sample provided the 17 T cell receptor beta chains below, sequenced in a study of read filtering for tumor transcriptome and immune sequencing. Molecular barcoded adaptors covering alpha/delta and beta/gamma chains were used on roughly 400 ng RNA. TCRdb used MiXCR to reprocess the reads, holding one entry per CDR3 protein. The sample includes around 130,000 distinct CDR3 sequences, roughly 13% of them seen just once. Sequenced: a population of CD138-negative cells sorted from bone marrow. All receptors derive from a donor at least 40 years old with multiple myeloma.

This clonotype occurred a few times. Germline is not matched at one junction end, which may reflect a read error. The gene calls are TRBV5-4 and TRBJ2-1; possibly TRBD2 for D (6 bases). The CDR3 runs 15 residues. Germline CDR1 and CDR2: SGHNT and YYREEE (reference sequence). The CDR3 DNA reads as TGTGCCAGCAGCTCCGGGACTCCCTCCTTCAATGAGCAGTTCTTC. Amino acid sequence: CASSSGTPSFNEQFF.

This clonotype was counted only a few times. The chain has TRBV6-5 and TRBJ1-5; D perhaps matches TRBD1 (5 bases). This CDR3 spans 12 amino acids. Germline-derived CDR1 and CDR2 are MNHEY and SVGAGI. Trimming removed 6 bases from V and 7 bases from J, with 10 bases in between. The CDR3 sequence is CASRRGDQPQHF. The CDR3 DNA reads TGTGCCAGCAGACGCGGGGACCAGCCCCAGCATTTT.

Comments on this clonotype: A clone one base away is much larger, so this may be a read error. The chain is built from TRBV29-1 and TRBJ1-1; D perhaps matches TRBD1 (6 bases). Germline CDR1 SQVTM, CDR2 ANQGSEA. CDR3 length: 12 amino acids. In DNA form, the CDR3 reads TGCGGCCCCTACAGGGTCGCGGCTGAAGCTTTCTTT. Protein sequence: CGPYRVAAEAFF.

This clonotype showed up just a few times. A much larger clone lies a single base off, so this may be a read error. The chain is built from TRBV24-1 and TRBJ1-2; D gene uncertain. CDR1 and CDR2 (germline): KGHDR, SFDVKD. The V gene lost 2 bases and the J gene lost 4 bases, with 10 bases spanning the gap. The CDR3 extends over 14 amino acids. CDR3 loop: CATSDSVRGYGYTF. CDR3 in DNA: TGTGCCACCAGTGATTCTGTCCGGGGCTATGGCTACACCTTC.

In its sample, this clonotype was seen many times. This chain links TRBV29-1 with TRBJ2-3, with unresolved D. The CDR3 has 13 amino acids. V lost 1 base and J 2 bases, leaving 7 bases between the germline ends. Germline assignment: CDR1 SQVTM and CDR2 ANQGSEA. Here the CDR3 reads CSVEVGNTDTQYF. CDR3 DNA: TGCAGCGTTGAAGTGGGGAACACAGATACGCAGTATTTT.

The chain uses TRBV9 and TRBJ2-2, with a possible D match to TRBD2 (7 bases). The germline CDR1 and CDR2 sequences are SGDLS and YYNGEE. The CDR3 is made up of 16 amino acids. V was shortened by 0 bases and J by 0 bases, with 9 bases between the two germline ends. The CDR3 is CASSVEGGTNTGELFF. The CDR3 bases are TGTGCCAGCAGCGTAGAGGGGGGGACGAACACCGGGGAGCTGTTTTTT.

Worth noting for this clonotype: A read error may explain this, as a much larger clone is one base away. V gene TRBV7-9 combines with J gene TRBJ2-2; D is unclear. The CDR3 is 14 amino acids. Per germline, CDR1 SEHNR and CDR2 FQNEAQ (reference sequence). The V and J ends lost 5 bases and 7 bases respectively, with 14 bases between them. Here the CDR3 reads CASSQVQHSGELFF. The CDR3 bases are TGTGCCAGCAGCCAGGTACAACACAGCGGGGAGCTGTTTTTT.

This clonotype has a count of ten or more. CDR3 protein: CASSLRPGPSGANVLTF. DNA of the CDR3: TGTGCCAGCAGCTTAAGGCCAGGACCCTCTGGGGCCAACGTCCTGACTTTC. This rearrangement joins TRBV7-9 to TRBJ2-6; D call uncertain. The CDR3 spans 17 residues. The ends were cut back, 2 bases at V and 0 bases at J, with 11 bases in the middle. The germline CDR1 and CDR2 sequences are SEHNR and FQNEAQ (reference sequence).

This clonotype was detected ten times or more. This sequence joins TRBV11-2 and TRBJ2-1; no clear D gene. This CDR3 comprises 14 residues. The germline V and J ends were trimmed by 4 bases and 4 bases, with 11 bases remaining between them. Per germline, CDR1 SGHAT and CDR2 FQNNGV. CDR3 in amino acids: CASSSLRAYNEQFF. As DNA, the CDR3 is TGTGCCAGCAGCTCCCTCCGGGCTTACAATGAGCAGTTCTTC.

This clonotype was picked up many times. The chain links TRBV11-1 to TRBJ2-1; possible D gene TRBD1, 7 bases. CDR1 is SGHAT and CDR2 is FQDESV in the germline V gene (reference sequence). V lost 1 base and J lost 9, with 10 bases in between. This CDR3 has 13 amino acids. CDR3 DNA: TGTGCCAGCAGCTTAGTTCAGGGGGGTGAGCAGTTCTTC. Translated: CASSLVQGGEQFF.

This clonotype was counted ten times or more. The chain carries TRBV29-1 and TRBJ2-1, with 10 bases that match TRBD1. Looked up from germline, CDR1 is SQVTM and CDR2 is ANQGSEA. The V and J ends lost 4 bases and 0 bases, in that order; junction bases with no gene match: 18. There are 20 residues in the CDR3. The CDR3 DNA reads as TGCAGCGTTGGGGAAGGGGGACAGGGGTTTCGCGGGAGCTCCTACAATGAGCAGTTCTTC. It codes for CSVGEGGQGFRGSSYNEQFF.

This clonotype was seen ten or more times. The rearrangement links TRBV12-5 to TRBJ2-1, with 8 bases aligning to TRBD1. The CDR3 is 17 residues long. Germline CDR1 reads LGHNT; CDR2 reads FRNRAP. Trimming took 0 bases from V and 8 from J; bases not matched to a gene: 12. The CDR3 sequence: CASGLVLQGVGMYEQFF. CDR3 DNA: TGTGCTAGTGGTTTGGTACTACAGGGGGTTGGGATGTATGAGCAGTTCTTC.

This clonotype was seen ten or more times. The chain links TRBV6-6 to TRBJ1-1; TRBD1 aligns across 9 bases. Trimming cost V 9 bases and J 0 bases; bases outside gene matches: 5. This CDR3 comprises 14 residues. Germline values: CDR1 MNHNY, CDR2 SVGAGI (reference sequence). For the CDR3, the DNA is TGTGCCAGTGGCGGGACAGGGTTGAACACTGAAGCTTTCTTT. Protein: CASGGTGLNTEAFF.

The rearrangement joins TRBV6-1 to TRBJ2-1; perhaps TRBD2 as D (5 bases). V lost 2 bases, J lost 2 bases, and 13 bases lay in between. Germline V gene lookup returns CDR1 MNHNS and CDR2 SASEGT. The CDR3 loop spans 16 amino acids. The CDR3 region is CASSELAADTYNEQFF. The CDR3 nucleotides read TGTGCCAGCAGTGAATTAGCAGCGGATACCTACAATGAGCAGTTCTTC.

This clonotype was counted at least ten times. The chain has TRBV7-2 and TRBJ1-5, with 7 bases lining up with TRBD1. The V and J ends lost 1 base and 2 bases, in that order; junction bases with no gene match: 11. CDR1 is SGHTA and CDR2 is FQGNSA in the germline V gene. CDR3 length: 18 amino acids. CDR3 loop: CASSLEAGFQGGNQPQHF. CDR3 DNA sequence: TGTGCCAGCAGCTTAGAAGCGGGTTTTCAGGGGGGCAATCAGCCCCAGCATTTT. Full variable domain (outside the CDR3, taken from reference TRBV7-2 and TRBJ1-5): GAGVSQSPSNKVTEKGKDVELRCDPISGHTALYWYRQSLGQGLEFLIYFQGNSAPDKSGLPSDRFSAERTGGSVSTLTIQRTQQEDSAVYLCASSLEAGFQGGNQPQHFGDGTRLSIL.

Comment on this clonotype: The junction shows a germline mismatch at one end, possibly a read error. This chain joins TRBV20-1 and TRBJ2-1; 7 bases align to TRBD1. Per germline, CDR1 DFQATT and CDR2 SNEGSKA (reference sequence). The CDR3 consists of 16 residues. Here the CDR3 reads CSARDRVGQMGNEQFF. The CDR3 coding sequence is TGCAGTGCTAGAGATCGGGTGGGACAGATGGGAAATGAGCAGTTTTTC.

This clonotype has ten or more counts. The V gene is TRBV29-1, the J gene TRBJ2-1; D gene ambiguous. V lost 6 bases, J lost 5 bases, and 11 bases lay in between. This CDR3 is built from 12 residues. In germline, CDR1 is SQVTM, CDR2 ANQGSEA. For the CDR3, the DNA is TGCAGCGTCGCGGTGAGTGACAATGAGCAGTTCTTC. Translating gives CSVAVSDNEQFF.